The present T cell receptor (beta chain) was sequenced within a study of shared clonotypes between healthy human individuals. Whole-study context: The study used three CD4 naive, three CD4 memory, two CD8 naive and one CD8 memory plate per donor.

This table comes from immunoSEQ multiplex PCR, and its TCRdb copy is limited to in-frame clones, with some not included. The sample lists approximately 2.3 million clones; 85% to 95% were seen once. Germline V lookup: CDR1 SGHAT, CDR2 FQNNGV. V lost 1 base to trimming and J lost 1 base; unmatched junction nucleotides: 4. The CDR3 runs to 15 residues. J is TRBJ2-7 and V is TRBV11-2; 7 bases fit TRBD2. Sequencing was done on a sample of naive CD4+ T cells from PBMCs. Subset given: CD45RA+ positively selected. The sequence was obtained from a man aged 18 to 35 in good health. Some clones in this sample may be carry-over from other donors' samples. The CDR3 DNA reads TGTGCCAGCAGCTTAGTTGCGGGAGATTCCTACGAGCAGTACTTC. This gives the protein CASSLVAGDSYEQYF.